Described below is a single TCR beta chain sequence and its context. The data belong to a study of cytomegalovirus exposure and HLA in healthy donors. Only in-frame clones appear in the TCRdb table, and some are missing; sequencing was by immunoSEQ multiplex PCR. The sample holds roughly 98,000 clones, about 90% seen once. This TCR was sampled from a man aged 18 to 35 in good health and CMV-seropositive. The sequencing input was PBMCs.

CDR3: CASSRQERETQYF. The CDR3 DNA follows: TGTGCCAGCAGCAGACAGGAGCGAGAGACCCAGTACTTC. The chain combines TRBV7-6 with TRBJ2-5, with D perhaps TRBD1 (6 bases). Germline loops: CDR1 SGHVS, CDR2 FNYEAQ. The CDR3 totals 13 residues. The V and J ends lost 5 bases and 4 bases respectively, with 11 bases between them.